The clone carrying this T cell receptor beta chain appeared a few times. Its cognate antigen is unknown. This entry is derived from a study of T-cell reconstitution after alpha-beta-depleted transplantation in children. Study findings and constraints: Expanded clones from the graft, numbering several hundred, reportedly supplied alpha-beta T cells about two months after transplant. Newly produced T cells mostly provided counts and TCRbeta diversity after one year, as hyperexpanded clones declined.

The authors prepared the TCRbeta library with unique molecular identifiers. A single record per CDR3 protein comes from TCRdb applying MiXCR to the PCR reads. The sample has almost 250,000 distinct CDR3 sequences, about 26% seen once. Germline loops: CDR1 DFQATT, CDR2 SNEGSKA (reference sequence). The V end was cut by 6 bases, the J end by 2 bases, with 10 bases between. This CDR3 comprises 12 residues. This chain links TRBV20-1 with TRBJ1-1; no firm D call. The source material was PBMCs, sampled before TCRalphabeta/CD19-depleted stem cell transplant. The TCR comes from a girl aged 2-10 years with Fanconi anemia, due to receive a stem cell transplant. The CDR3 sequence: CSADGRNTEAFF. The DNA of the CDR3 is TGCAGTGCCGACGGACGAAACACTGAAGCTTTCTTT.